These T cell receptor beta chains were read from a single sample in a study of somatic mutations in cytotoxic T cells in rheumatoid arthritis. TCRdb's table, derived via immunoSEQ multiplex PCR, lists solely in-frame clones and lacks some. Of about 15,000 clones in the sample, approximately 84% are singletons; the top ten hold roughly a fifth. Sequencing was carried out using CD8+ T cells sorted from blood. The receptor set was obtained from an adult with rheumatoid arthritis. Both conserved end residues are part of each CDR3. The order of the fields is D gene, clone size, J gene, V gene, CDR3 protein, CDR3 DNA. A D gene is named only where the DNA matches it firmly. A row's size may be missing; if present it is once, few, many or a size class.

TRBD1,.,TRBJ1-3,TRBV7-8,CASSRGQTELSGNTIYF,TGTGCCAGCAGCCGGGGACAGACTGAACTCTCTGGAAACACCATATATTTT
TRBD2,.,TRBJ2-7,TRBV11-3,CASRVGSGGYEQYF,TGTGCCAGCAGGGTGGGTAGCGGGGGTTACGAGCAGTACTTC
.,.,TRBJ2-7,TRBV11-2,CASSLRSGKPISYEQYF,TGTGCCAGCAGCTTAAGGTCAGGTAAACCAATCTCCTACGAGCAGTACTTC
.,.,TRBJ2-3,TRBV27,CASSPRMAGTSTDTQYF,TGTGCCAGCAGTCCACGAATGGCGGGGACTAGCACAGATACGCAGTATTTT
TRBD2,.,TRBJ2-3,TRBV5-4,CASTGGGGPDTQYF,TGTGCCAGCACCGGGGGGGGAGGGCCAGATACGCAGTATTTT
.,once,TRBJ2-3,TRBV5-1,CASRFLRELLSDTQYF,TGCGCCAGCAGATTTCTCAGGGAGCTCCTCTCAGATACGCAGTATTTT
.,.,TRBJ2-5,TRBV7-8,CASSPIRETQYF,TGTGCCAGCAGCCCTATACGGGAGACCCAGTACTTC
.,.,TRBJ2-7,TRBV19,CASSIRLASTSYEQYF,TGTGCCAGTAGTATACGATTAGCGAGTACCTCCTACGAGCAGTACTTC
TRBD1,.,TRBJ2-2,TRBV7-9,CASSMTGANTGELFF,TGTGCCAGCAGCATGACAGGGGCGAACACCGGGGAGCTGTTTTTT
.,.,TRBJ2-7,TRBV7-9,CASSTLLSRNYEQYF,TGTGCCAGCAGTACATTGCTGTCTAGAAACTACGAGCAGTACTTC
TRBD1,.,TRBJ1-2,TRBV19,CASSSGQGRYGYTF,TGTGCCAGTAGTAGTGGACAGGGGCGATATGGCTACACCTTC
.,.,TRBJ1-4,TRBV7-2,CASRGLGEEKLFF,TGTGCCAGCAGAGGCCTGGGGGAGGAAAAACTGTTTTTT
.,.,TRBJ2-5,TRBV4-1,CASSPRGEQYPETQYF,TGCGCCAGCAGCCCCCGTGGGGAACAGTATCCGGAGACCCAGTACTTC
.,.,TRBJ1-4,TRBV10-3,CAISETGDNEKLFF,TGTGCCATCAGTGAAACGGGGGATAATGAAAAACTGTTTTTT
.,.,TRBJ1-1,TRBV19,CASSIPGIGTEAFF,TGTGCCAGTAGTATTCCGGGTATCGGCACTGAAGCTTTCTTT
.,.,TRBJ2-4,TRBV6-1,CASSEFEGAKNIQYF,TGTGCCAGCAGTGAATTCGAGGGAGCCAAAAACATTCAGTACTTC
TRBD2,.,TRBJ2-1,TRBV4-1,CASSQTIGTSGNNEQFF,TGCGCCAGCAGCCAGACCATAGGGACTAGCGGGAACAATGAGCAGTTCTTC
.,few,TRBJ2-7,TRBV7-9,CASSYRLQPYEQYF,TGTGCCAGCAGCTACAGGCTCCAGCCTTACGAGCAGTACTTC
TRBD2,.,TRBJ2-5,TRBV5-1,CASSLGETTSGQETQYF,TGCGCCAGCAGCTTGGGAGAGACAACTAGCGGCCAAGAGACCCAGTACTTC
TRBD2,.,TRBJ2-1,TRBV5-6,CASSIAGGYNEQFF,TGTGCCAGCAGCATAGCGGGGGGCTACAATGAGCAGTTCTTC
.,.,TRBJ2-7,TRBV7-6,CASSPGTRYEQYF,TGTGCCAGCAGCCCCGGGACTCGTTACGAGCAGTACTTC
.,.,TRBJ1-2,TRBV2,CASSEFGGGVRGYTF,TGTGCCAGCAGCGAATTCGGGGGGGGCGTACGGGGCTACACCTTC
TRBD2,.,TRBJ2-7,TRBV5-1,CASSLDLAGGPPGEQYF,TGCGCCAGCAGCTTGGACCTAGCGGGAGGGCCGCCCGGCGAGCAGTACTTC
.,.,TRBJ2-7,TRBV29-1,CSVDYESAGEQYF,TGCAGCGTTGATTATGAATCGGCCGGGGAGCAGTACTTC
.,few,TRBJ1-1,TRBV7-2,CASREIEAFF,TGTGCCAGCCGGGAAATTGAAGCTTTCTTT
TRBD1,.,TRBJ2-7,TRBV11-2,CASRSRDRVDYEQYF,TGTGCCAGCAGATCCCGGGACAGGGTAGACTACGAGCAGTACTTC
TRBD1,.,TRBJ2-7,TRBV29-1,CSVRWDRDYEQYF,TGCAGCGTGCGATGGGACAGAGACTACGAGCAGTACTTC
.,.,TRBJ1-2,TRBV30,CAWSEGQLYGYTF,TGTGCCTGGAGTGAAGGACAGCTCTATGGCTACACCTTC
.,.,TRBJ2-2,TRBV27,CASSRLTGSGELFF,TGTGCCAGCAGCCGCTTAACGGGTTCCGGGGAGCTGTTTTTT
TRBD1,.,TRBJ2-1,TRBV7-6,CASTAETGGYNEQFF,TGTGCCAGCACAGCCGAGACAGGGGGATACAATGAGCAGTTCTTC
.,.,TRBJ2-7,TRBV5-4,CASSQVGYEQYF,TGTGCCAGCAGCCAGGTCGGCTACGAGCAGTACTTC
.,few,TRBJ2-1,TRBV4-2,CASSQDPSGLVSSYNEQFF,TGTGCCAGCAGCCAAGATCCCTCAGGGCTCGTTAGCTCCTACAATGAGCAGTTCTTC
TRBD2,once,TRBJ2-1,TRBV27,CASSPFVAGAGVNEQFF,TGTGCCAGCAGTCCATTCGTAGCGGGAGCTGGGGTCAATGAGCAGTTCTTC
TRBD1,.,TRBJ2-7,TRBV27,CASSGQARHEQYF,TGTGCCAGCAGCGGACAGGCCAGGCACGAGCAGTACTTC
.,.,TRBJ2-1,TRBV6-5,CASSNHRDPFNEQFF,TGTGCCAGCAGTAACCACAGGGATCCTTTCAATGAGCAGTTCTTC
TRBD2,.,TRBJ2-5,TRBV7-9,CASSSILAVGETQYF,TGTGCCAGCAGCTCCATACTAGCGGTAGGAGAGACCCAGTACTTC
TRBD2,.,TRBJ2-5,TRBV4-1,CASSQAGAGLVKSREETQYF,TGCGCCAGCAGCCAAGCAGGGGCGGGACTAGTCAAGTCTAGGGAAGAGACCCAGTACTTC
.,.,TRBJ1-1,TRBV27,CASSLGRINEAFF,TGTGCCAGCAGTTTAGGGAGAATAAATGAAGCTTTCTTT
.,few,TRBJ1-2,TRBV30,CAWSVGRDGYTF,TGTGCCTGGAGTGTGGGCAGGGATGGCTACACCTTC
TRBD1,.,TRBJ1-5,TRBV12-5,CASGFNLETITSGGANNQPQHF,TGTGCTAGTGGTTTTAACCTCGAAACCATTACGTCAGGGGGCGCGAACAATCAGCCCCAGCATTTT
.,.,TRBJ1-5,TRBV6-5,CASSLGLEGNQPQHF,TGTGCCAGCAGCCTCGGGTTGGAAGGCAATCAGCCCCAGCATTTT
.,.,TRBJ2-5,TRBV27,CASSSSPGQETQYF,TGTGCCAGCAGCTCATCGCCGGGCCAAGAGACCCAGTACTTC
.,.,TRBJ2-5,TRBV5-1,CASSLIGGPQETQYF,TGCGCCAGCAGCTTGATAGGCGGCCCGCAAGAGACCCAGTACTTC
.,.,TRBJ1-1,TRBV27,CASSSRGVTEAFF,TGTGCCAGCAGTTCAAGGGGCGTCACTGAAGCTTTCTTT
.,.,TRBJ2-7,TRBV18,CASSPLAGVSYEQYF,TGTGCCAGCTCACCGCTCGCAGGGGTTTCCTACGAGCAGTACTTC
.,few,TRBJ1-2,TRBV7-2,CASSLQQAYGYTF,TGTGCCAGCAGCTTACAACAGGCCTATGGCTACACCTTC
.,.,TRBJ2-6,TRBV6-5,CASSYSEFNGANVLTF,TGTGCCAGCAGTTACTCTGAGTTCAATGGGGCCAACGTCCTGACTTTC
TRBD1,.,TRBJ1-6,TRBV7-4,CASSLVGDRPNSYNSPLHF,TGTGCCAGCAGCTTAGTGGGGGACAGGCCTAACTCCTATAATTCACCCCTCCACTTT
.,.,TRBJ2-3,TRBV4-1,CASSQDRLAVPHDTQYF,TGCGCCAGCAGCCAAGACAGGCTAGCAGTTCCCCATGATACGCAGTATTTT
.,.,TRBJ1-4,TRBV25-1,CASSEYRDPHNEKLFF,TGTGCCAGCAGTGAGTACAGGGATCCCCATAATGAAAAACTGTTTTTT